The 26 T cell receptor beta chains below come from one sample, sequenced in a study of cytomegalovirus exposure and HLA in healthy donors. This PCR relied on a set of 60 Vbeta primers and 13 Jbeta primers. The table came from immunoSEQ multiplex PCR; TCRdb's copy has only in-frame clones and leaves some out. The sample gives over 150,000 clones, roughly 83% of which show up once; 0.95% to 1.5% is in the top ten. Material: PBMCs. Receptor source: a boy younger than 10 in good health and CMV-seronegative.

V usage is TRBV11-2 and J usage is TRBJ1-1; possible D gene TRBD1, 6 bases. The germline gives CDR1 SGHAT, CDR2 FQNNGV. Between the trimmed V and J ends, which lost 1 base and 5 bases, there was a span of 20 bases. CDR3 length equals 17 residues. DNA for the CDR3: TGTGCCAGCAGCTTAGTGCCCCTACAGGGCCGGATGACTGAAGCTTTCTTT. As protein: CASSLVPLQGRMTEAFF.

The rearrangement links TRBV27 to TRBJ1-6, with 11 positions matching TRBD1. The junction had 4 bases not matched to a gene; V was cut back by 3 bases and J by 6 bases. The CDR3 consists of 16 residues. Germline V CDR1 and CDR2: MNHEY, SMNVEV (reference sequence). The CDR3 protein is CASSLTGTGGNSPLHF. The CDR3 coding sequence is TGTGCCAGCAGTTTGACCGGGACAGGGGGTAATTCACCCCTCCACTTT.

This chain uses TRBV11-2 with TRBJ2-1, with 9 bases that match TRBD2. After removal of 6 bases from V and 4 bases from J, the junction contained 13 bases not matched to a gene. CDR3 length equals 17 residues. Germline values: CDR1 SGHAT, CDR2 FQNNGV. As DNA, the CDR3 is TGTGCCAGCAGTTTCCGCAGGAGTAGCGGGGGATACAATGAGCAGTTCTTC. Amino acid sequence: CASSFRRSSGGYNEQFF.

This clone was picked up one time. The chain recombines TRBV5-4 with TRBJ2-1; 13 bases fit TRBD2. The CDR3 consists of 15 residues. CDR1 and CDR2 from the germline V gene are SGHNT and YYREEE (reference sequence). V trimming: 4 bases; J trimming: 8 bases; junction bases outside the gene matches: 6. The CDR3 region has the DNA TGTGCCAGCAGCGGACTAGCGGGAGTGAACGATGAGCAGTTCTTC. The encoded protein is CASSGLAGVNDEQFF.

The chain uses TRBV7-2 and TRBJ1-1; 7 positions agree with TRBD1. The length of the CDR3 is 15 residues. Trimming at V came to 1 base and at J to 5 bases, leaving 7 bases not matched to a gene. Looked up from germline, CDR1 is SGHTA and CDR2 is FQGNSA. CDR3 loop: CASSLVAGGMTEAFF. For the CDR3, the DNA is TGTGCCAGCAGCTTAGTCGCAGGGGGTATGACTGAAGCTTTCTTT. Filled out from reference TRBV7-2 and TRBJ1-1, the complete variable domain reads GAGVSQSPSNKVTEKGKDVELRCDPISGHTALYWYRQSLGQGLEFLIYFQGNSAPDKSGLPSDRFSAERTGGSVSTLTIQRTQQEDSAVYLCASSLVAGGMTEAFFGQGTRLTVV.

This chain joins TRBV30 and TRBJ1-3; D remains unclear. This CDR3 is 13 amino acids long. In germline, CDR1 is GTSNPN, CDR2 SVGIG (reference sequence). V was trimmed by 0 bases and J by 0 bases, leaving 3 bases between them. CDR3 nucleotides: TGTGCCTGGAGTGTCGGCTCTGGAAACACCATATATTTT. Its translation is CAWSVGSGNTIYF. The variable domain in full, with the rest retrieved from reference TRBV30 and TRBJ1-3, is SQTIHQWPATLVQPVGSPLSLECTVEGTSNPNLYWYRQAAGRGLQLLFYSVGIGQISSEVPQNLSASRPQDRQFILSSKKLLLSDSGFYLCAWSVGSGNTIYFGEGSWLTVV.

This clone showed up just a few times. V and J are TRBV6-6 and TRBJ2-1, with a weak D call TRBD1 (6 bases). The germline gives CDR1 MNHNY, CDR2 SVGAGI (reference sequence). The CDR3 has 12 residues. V shed 6 bases and J shed 14 bases, with 17 bases lying between them. The CDR3 region is CASSPQGGSKFF. CDR3 DNA: TGTGCCAGCAGCCCACAAGGGGGAAGTAAGTTCTTC.

This clone is a singleton in its sample. This chain uses TRBV10-2 with TRBJ1-1, with a possible D match to TRBD1 (6 bases). The CDR3 length is 11 residues. Trimming stripped 5 bases from V and 8 bases from J, with 9 bases between. The V gene's germline CDR1 is WSHSY and CDR2 SAAADI. The CDR3 here is CASSNRAEAFF. DNA for the CDR3: TGCGCCAGCAGTAACAGGGCCGAAGCTTTCTTT.

The rearrangement joins TRBV18 to TRBJ2-7, with TRBD2 as a possible D gene (6 bases). Per the germline V gene, CDR1 is KGHSH and CDR2 is LQKENI. Trimming pared 3 bases from V and 4 bases from J, leaving 10 bases between. This CDR3 region has 13 residues. CDR3 in amino acids: CASSPGLRYEQYV. The CDR3, as DNA: TGTGCCAGCTCACCGGGACTGCGGTACGAGCAGTACGTC.

The rearrangement links TRBV27 to TRBJ2-2; the D gene is possibly TRBD2 (7 bases). From germline, CDR1 is MNHEY and CDR2 SMNVEV (reference sequence). V was shortened by 3 bases and J by 5 bases, with 19 bases between the two germline ends. The CDR3 has 17 amino acids. CDR3 DNA: TGTGCCAGCAGTTTTTGGGGGGGGGCTCTTGGGACCGGGGAGCTGTTTTTT. Amino acids: CASSFWGGALGTGELFF.

The rearrangement links TRBV9 to TRBJ2-1; possibly TRBD2 for D (5 bases). This CDR3 is built from 16 residues. Germline-derived CDR1 and CDR2 are SGDLS and YYNGEE. The germline V and J ends were trimmed by 3 bases and 2 bases, with 15 bases remaining between them. CDR3 amino acids: CASSGSDWDTYNEQFF. The CDR3 nucleotides read TGTGCCAGCAGCGGGTCGGACTGGGATACCTACAATGAGCAGTTCTTC.

The chain's CDR3 is CASSSGLAGGQETQYF. In nucleotides, the CDR3 is TGTGCCAGCAGTTCTGGACTAGCGGGGGGACAAGAGACCCAGTACTTC. The chain uses TRBV6-5 and TRBJ2-5, with 14 bases aligning to TRBD2. After removal of 4 bases from V and 2 bases from J, the junction contained 3 bases not matched to a gene. This CDR3 is built from 16 residues. Germline CDR1 MNHEY, CDR2 SVGAGI.

The chain combines TRBV5-6 with TRBJ1-6; TRBD1 matches at 10 bases. The germline V gene encodes CDR1 SGHDT and CDR2 YYEEEE. The J segment lost 4 bases and the V segment lost 0 bases, leaving 4 bases of the junction unmatched. CDR3 length: 17 amino acids. The CDR3 loop is CASSLVKDRGYNSPLHF. CDR3 DNA: TGTGCCAGCAGCTTGGTGAAGGACAGGGGGTATAATTCACCCCTCCACTTT.

The J gene is TRBJ2-5, the V gene TRBV5-6; D remains ambiguous. With 1 base removed from V and 7 bases from J, the gap between germline ends came to 11 bases. Germline V gene lookup returns CDR1 SGHDT and CDR2 YYEEEE. The CDR3 runs 13 residues. This chain's CDR3 is CASSLSIVGTQYF. DNA for the CDR3: TGTGCCAGCAGCTTGAGTATAGTTGGGACCCAGTACTTC.

The chain has TRBV5-1 and TRBJ1-2; D not resolved. V was cut by 2 bases and J by 7 bases, with 12 bases left in between. The CDR3 loop spans 13 amino acids. In germline, CDR1 is SGHRS, CDR2 YFSETQ. The CDR3 here is CASSFNDMFGYTF. CDR3 nucleotide sequence: TGCGCCAGCAGCTTCAACGACATGTTTGGCTACACCTTC.

This clone has a single count. The V and J genes are TRBV30 and TRBJ2-2; D is possibly TRBD2 (6 bases). The CDR3 runs to 14 residues. Germline V gene lookup returns CDR1 GTSNPN and CDR2 SVGIG (reference sequence). Trimming stripped 0 bases from V and 4 bases from J, with 9 bases between. CDR3 DNA: TGTGCCTGGAGTGTAGGAGGGCCCACCGGGGAGCTGTTTTTT. This encodes CAWSVGGPTGELFF.

The chain couples TRBV5-1 to TRBJ2-5; D is ambiguous. Between the trimmed V and J ends, which lost 0 bases and 4 bases, there was a span of 13 bases. This CDR3 has 15 amino acids. Germline CDR1 reads SGHRS; CDR2 reads YFSETQ. The CDR3 loop reads CASSLGSKLIETQYF. CDR3 DNA: TGCGCCAGCAGCTTGGGTAGCAAACTCATAGAGACCCAGTACTTC.

CDR3 in DNA: TGCAGCGTTGAATTTGGTTCTAGACAGGGGAAAAACATTCAGTACTTC. Translated, it gives CSVEFGSRQGKNIQYF. V is TRBV29-1 and J is TRBJ2-4, with 8 positions matching TRBD1. The germline V gene encodes CDR1 SQVTM and CDR2 ANQGSEA. This CDR3 has 16 residues. V was clipped by 2 bases and J by 4 bases; unmatched bases: 10.

This sequence joins TRBV4-3 and TRBJ1-1; 7 bases map to TRBD1. The V gene's germline CDR1 is LGHNA and CDR2 YSLEER. The ends lost 4 bases at V and 6 bases at J; junction bases unmatched: 5. The CDR3 sequence is 13 residues long. The CDR3 DNA sequence: TGCGCCAGCAGCCGCCAAACAGGGGCTGAAGCTTTCTTT. It translates to CASSRQTGAEAFF.

V usage is TRBV19 and J usage is TRBJ1-2; D unclear. In germline, CDR1 is LNHDA, CDR2 SQIVND (reference sequence). The CDR3 covers 14 residues. The V and J ends lost 1 base and 4 bases respectively, with 10 bases between them. The CDR3 loop reads CASSIVSGIYGYTF. The DNA of the CDR3 is TGTGCCAGTAGTATAGTCTCGGGGATCTATGGCTACACCTTC. Full variable domain (rest looked up from reference TRBV19 and TRBJ1-2): DGGITQSPKYLFRKEGQNVTLSCEQNLNHDAMYWYRQDPGQGLRLIYYSQIVNDFQKGDIAEGYSVSREKKESFPLTVTSAQKNPTAFYLCASSIVSGIYGYTFGSGTRLTVV.

This chain connects TRBV7-2 to TRBJ2-2; 9 nucleotides line up with TRBD2. Trimming cost V 4 bases and J 3 bases; bases outside gene matches: 3. CDR3 size: 15 residues. CDR1 and CDR2 from the germline V gene are SGHTA and FQGNSA. The CDR3 is CASSYLAGDTGELFF. CDR3 coding DNA: TGTGCCAGCAGCTACTTAGCGGGGGACACCGGGGAGCTGTTTTTT.

This chain uses TRBV6-5 with TRBJ2-1, with a weak D call TRBD2 (6 bases). Trimming cost V 8 bases and J 1 base, with 9 bases left between them. The CDR3 is 13 residues long. From germline, CDR1 is MNHEY and CDR2 SVGAGI. CDR3 DNA sequence: TGTGCCAGCGCTGGGACTTCCTACAATGAGCAGTTCTTC. Residues: CASAGTSYNEQFF.

This clone was recorded a few times. The chain carries TRBV9 and TRBJ2-2, with TRBD1 matching over 8 bases. CDR1 and CDR2 from the germline V gene are SGDLS and YYNGEE. This CDR3 has 16 amino acids. V lost 4 bases to trimming and J lost 3 bases; unmatched junction nucleotides: 8. CDR3 sequence reads: CASSRGTGDYTGELFF. CDR3 nucleotide sequence: TGTGCCAGCAGCCGAGGGACAGGAGACTACACCGGGGAGCTGTTTTTT.

This rearrangement joins TRBV6-1 to TRBJ1-5; D not certain. The CDR3 contains 14 residues. Germline CDR1 reads MNHNS; CDR2 reads SASEGT. V was clipped by 4 bases and J by 0 bases, with 7 bases between them. As DNA, the CDR3 is TGTGCCAGCAGTGTTCGGGGTAGCAATCAGCCCCAGCATTTT. It is translated as CASSVRGSNQPQHF.

V is TRBV10-3 and J is TRBJ2-2; TRBD2 agrees at 7 bases. The CDR3 loop spans 16 amino acids. The junction had 8 bases not matched to a gene; V was cut back by 1 base and J by 6 bases. Germline V gene sequence: CDR1 ENHRY, CDR2 SYGVKD. The CDR3 DNA follows: TGTGCCATCAGTGAGTTAGGCGGGAGAGCGGCCGGGGAGCTGTTTTTT. Its protein is CAISELGGRAAGELFF.

The J gene is TRBJ2-7, the V gene TRBV7-8, with 7 bases identical to TRBD1. Germline values: CDR1 SGHVS, CDR2 FQNEAQ. The CDR3 covers 17 residues. The trim removed 3 bases at V and 3 bases at J, leaving 14 bases unmatched. The CDR3 region has the DNA TGTGCCAGCAGCTTGGAGATCGGGTCGACAGGGTACTACGAGCAGTACTTC. The encoded protein is CASSLEIGSTGYYEQYF.